This passage covers 3 T cell receptor beta chains from one sample sequenced in a study of cytomegalovirus exposure and HLA in healthy donors. Both 60 Vbeta primers and 13 Jbeta primers went into the PCR. The assay was immunoSEQ multiplex PCR, and TCRdb's table has in-frame clones only and misses some. Among under 200,000 clones listed, over 60% were seen once. Sequenced input: PBMCs. These receptors originate from a woman aged 50 to 65 in good health and CMV-seronegative.

The chain employs TRBV29-1 and TRBJ1-4; no definite D call. Deletions cut 7 bases from V and 4 bases from J, with 13 bases between. This CDR3 has 13 residues. CDR1 is SQVTM and CDR2 is ANQGSEA in the germline V gene. CDR3 protein: CSASRGYNEKLFF. The CDR3 region has the DNA TGCAGCGCATCCCGAGGTTATAATGAAAAACTGTTTTTT.

The J gene is TRBJ2-2, the V gene TRBV5-4; 15 nucleotides align to TRBD2. Unmatched junction bases numbered 5, after V lost 4 bases and J lost 7 bases. Germline CDR1 and CDR2: SGHNT and YYREEE (reference sequence). CDR3 length: 16 amino acids. CDR3 sequence: CASSGTSGRLDGELFF. The CDR3 bases are TGTGCCAGCAGCGGGACTAGCGGGAGGTTGGACGGGGAGCTGTTTTTT.

J is TRBJ1-6 and V is TRBV6-1, with D perhaps matching TRBD1 (6 bases). Trimming left V 4 bases short and J 7 bases short, with 17 bases between. Germline V gene lookup returns CDR1 MNHNS and CDR2 SASEGT. The CDR3 covers 16 residues. The CDR3 spells CASSGAGGPGNSPLHF. Here the CDR3 DNA reads TGTGCCAGCAGTGGCGCGGGGGGCCCCGGCAATTCACCCCTCCACTTT.